These 2 T cell receptor beta chains were sequenced from one sample in a study of T-cell reconstitution after alpha-beta-depleted transplantation in children. Molecular barcoding with unique molecular identifiers was used for the TCRbeta library. TCRdb independently ran MiXCR on the PCR reads; one entry per CDR3 protein. The table includes some 150,000 distinct CDR3 sequences, 8% to 10% detected once. Specimen: PBMCs, mostly from graft donor cells, collected 180 days after TCRalphabeta/CD19-depleted stem cell transplant. The origin of the receptors is a female patient aged 2 to 10 who had a stem cell transplant for congenital amegakaryocytic thrombocytopenia, so the T cells may come from the graft donor.

This clonotype was picked up one time. This may come from a read error, since a much larger clone is one base off. The V call is TRBV28, the J call TRBJ1-2; 10 positions match TRBD1. Germline V CDR1 and CDR2: MDHEN, SYDVKM. This CDR3 is built from 17 residues. The CDR3 DNA reads TGTGCCAGCAGTCCCCTAGGACAGGGGGGTTCTAACTATGGCGACACCTTC. Encoded protein: CASSPLGQGGSNYGDTF.

V usage is TRBV20-1 and J usage is TRBJ2-5; no reliable D call. Deletions cut 6 bases from V and 4 bases from J, with 3 bases between. The CDR3 is 9 amino acids. CDR1 is DFQATT, CDR2 SNEGSKA, per germline (reference sequence). The CDR3 bases are TGCAGTGCCGGAGAGACCCAGTACTTC. Its translation: CSAGETQYF.